This TCR beta chain is drawn from a study of cytomegalovirus exposure and HLA in healthy donors. V was shortened by 8 bases and J by 0 bases, with 14 bases between the two germline ends. Germline CDR1 reads LNHDA; CDR2 reads SQIVND (reference sequence). The CDR3 totals 15 residues. To note about this clone: Its matching antigen is unknown.

Sequencing used immunoSEQ multiplex PCR; TCRdb keeps in-frame clones, though not all of them. The sample contains roughly 60,000 clones, about 94% of which appear only once. General study points: For most TCR sequences rarity was the rule, although some public TCRs occurred in many donors. Cytomegalovirus association was assigned to about 150 TCR beta chains.

This chain links TRBV19 with TRBJ2-1, with D maybe TRBD2 (6 bases). The sequencing input was PBMCs. The origin of this receptor is a man between 18 and 35 years old in good health and CMV-seronegative. The CDR3 DNA reads TGTGCCAGTTGTAGCGGCAGTGGCTCCTACAATGAGCAGTTCTTC. This encodes CASCSGSGSYNEQFF.